The 24 T cell receptor beta chains below all came from one sample that was sequenced in a study of blood T cell repertoires in COVID-19. The data were produced by immunoSEQ multiplex PCR, yet TCRdb's version contains in-frame clones alone and is incomplete. The sample has a few hundred thousand clones, 89% seen once. Sequenced sample: peripheral blood. The receptors come from a woman aged 40 to 49 who had recovered from COVID-19.

The chain recombines TRBV29-1 with TRBJ1-1; the match to TRBD1 covers 7 bases. The CDR3 runs 12 residues. V trimming: 7 bases; J trimming: 2 bases; junction bases outside the gene matches: 4. The germline V gene encodes CDR1 SQVTM and CDR2 ANQGSEA. The CDR3 DNA follows: TGCAGCGGGAGACAGGGAAACACTGAAGCTTTCTTT. Its translation is CSGRQGNTEAFF.

The chain recombines TRBV6-5 with TRBJ2-7, with 11 positions matching TRBD1. V shed 5 bases and J 3 bases; nucleotides not matched to a gene: 6. CDR3 length equals 15 residues. CDR1 and CDR2 from the germline V gene are MNHEY and SVGAGI. The CDR3 DNA sequence: TGTGCCAGCAGTCCGGACAGGGGGCATATCTACGAGCAGTACTTC. Its protein product is CASSPDRGHIYEQYF.

The V gene is TRBV19, the J gene TRBJ1-2; D unresolved. This CDR3 spans 12 amino acids. Trimming shortened V by 5 bases and J by 5 bases, and 9 bases separated the two germline ends. CDR1 and CDR2 from the germline V gene are LNHDA and SQIVND (reference sequence). CDR3 residues: CASSPSSYGYTF. CDR3 in DNA: TGTGCCAGTAGTCCCTCCAGTTATGGCTACACCTTC.

The sample holds one count of this clone. The V call is TRBV7-9, the J call TRBJ2-7, with TRBD2 identical over 7 bases. CDR3 length: 14 amino acids. With V trimmed by 5 bases and J by 5 bases, 9 bases remained unmatched. The germline CDR1 and CDR2 sequences are SEHNR and FQNEAQ (reference sequence). CDR3 sequence reads: CASSQVGGRNEQYV. DNA for the CDR3: TGTGCCAGCAGCCAGGTCGGGGGGAGAAACGAGCAGTACGTC.

The CDR3 region is CASSPESYGGGYTF. CDR3 nucleotide sequence: TGTGCCAGCAGCCCCGAGTCCTACGGAGGGGGCTACACCTTC. The chain carries TRBV6-2 or TRBV6-3 and TRBJ1-2; no definite D call. CDR1 and CDR2 from the germline V gene are MNHEY and SVGEGT. The CDR3 runs to 14 residues. V was trimmed by 6 bases and J by 8 bases, leaving 19 bases between them.

The chain combines TRBV10-3 with TRBJ2-3; 10 nucleotides line up with TRBD2. J gave up 4 bases and V 7 bases, and 11 bases lay outside the gene matches. Germline lookup yields CDR1 ENHRY and CDR2 SYGVKD. CDR3 length: 16 amino acids. CDR3 sequence: CAITHALAGEADTQYF. The CDR3 DNA follows: TGTGCCATCACTCACGCTCTAGCGGGAGAAGCAGATACGCAGTATTTT.

The chain has TRBV19 and TRBJ2-1; D possibly corresponds to TRBD2 (5 bases). Germline loops: CDR1 LNHDA, CDR2 SQIVND (reference sequence). The germline V and J ends were trimmed by 6 bases and 2 bases, with 11 bases remaining between them. The CDR3 loop spans 14 amino acids. The CDR3: CASREATPYNEQFF. The CDR3, as DNA: TGTGCCAGTAGGGAGGCGACACCCTACAATGAGCAGTTCTTC. Filled out from reference TRBV19 and TRBJ2-1, the complete variable domain reads DGGITQSPKYLFRKEGQNVTLSCEQNLNHDAMYWYRQDPGQGLRLIYYSQIVNDFQKGDIAEGYSVSREKKESFPLTVTSAQKNPTAFYLCASREATPYNEQFFGPGTRLTVL.

The rearrangement links TRBV4-3 to TRBJ2-1, with 11 nucleotides matching TRBD2. CDR1 and CDR2 (germline): LGHNA, YSLEER. Trimming took 4 bases from V and 7 from J; bases not matched to a gene: 12. The CDR3 runs 17 residues. The CDR3 loop reads CASSLLGETSGKNEQFF. The CDR3 coding sequence is TGCGCCAGCAGCCTCCTAGGAGAGACTAGCGGGAAAAATGAGCAGTTCTTC.

This clone was detected only a few times. The chain links TRBV7-6 to TRBJ1-4; unclear D gene. The CDR3 extends over 16 amino acids. V gave up 1 base and J gave up 0 bases, with 9 bases separating them. Germline V gene sequence: CDR1 SGHVS, CDR2 FNYEAQ. DNA of the CDR3: TGTGCCAGCAGCTTAGGGCCAACAGCAACTAATGAAAAACTGTTTTTT. Encoded protein: CASSLGPTATNEKLFF.

V usage is TRBV23-1 and J usage is TRBJ1-2; D might be TRBD1 (5 bases). TRBV23-1 is an ORF, with its function uncertain. Deletions cut 7 bases from V and 7 bases from J, with 16 bases between. The CDR3 totals 13 residues. The CDR3 bases are TGCGCCAGCATTGAAAGGGGAAGGATTGGCTACACCTTC. It specifies CASIERGRIGYTF.

The chain links TRBV9 to TRBJ2-3; a weak D match, TRBD1 (6 bases). The CDR3 contains 16 residues. The V end was cut by 2 bases, the J end by 0 bases, with 13 bases between. Germline V gene data show CDR1 as SGDLS and CDR2 as YYNGEE. As DNA, the CDR3 is TGTGCCAGCAGCGTCTCAGGGGCGCCTAGCACAGATACGCAGTATTTT. It codes for CASSVSGAPSTDTQYF.

This clone has only a few counts. The chain recombines TRBV30 with TRBJ1-6; weak D call: TRBD1 (6 bases). V was trimmed by 3 bases and J by 10 bases, leaving 19 bases between them. This CDR3 has 15 amino acids. The germline V gene has CDR1 GTSNPN and CDR2 SVGIG (reference sequence). The CDR3 bases are TGTGCCTGGAGCATCACCAGGGGCATAGGGTCACCCCTCCACTTT. As protein: CAWSITRGIGSPLHF. Full variable domain (rest looked up from reference TRBV30 and TRBJ1-6): SQTIHQWPATLVQPVGSPLSLECTVEGTSNPNLYWYRQAAGRGLQLLFYSVGIGQISSEVPQNLSASRPQDRQFILSSKKLLLSDSGFYLCAWSITRGIGSPLHFGNGTRLTVT.

The chain is built from TRBV7-3 and TRBJ1-2; 9 bases are a match to TRBD1. The length of the CDR3 is 13 residues. Per the germline V gene, CDR1 is SGHTA and CDR2 is FQGTGA. V was clipped by 5 bases and J by 8 bases; unmatched bases: 6. CDR3 coding DNA: TGTGCCAGCAGCACCGACAGGGGGAGAGGCTACACCTTC. This translates into CASSTDRGRGYTF.

This chain connects TRBV3-1 (or the pseudogene TRBV3-2) to TRBJ2-1; 7 bases fit TRBD2. The length of the CDR3 is 14 residues. The J segment lost 6 bases and the V segment lost 3 bases, leaving 5 bases of the junction unmatched. Germline lookup yields CDR1 LGHDT and CDR2 YNNKEL (reference sequence). CDR3 protein: CASSHLGGGNEQFF. The CDR3 DNA sequence: TGTGCCAGCAGCCATCTGGGGGGGGGCAATGAGCAGTTCTTC.

The chain joins TRBV9 to TRBJ2-5; 7 nucleotides match TRBD1. Germline V gene lookup returns CDR1 SGDLS and CDR2 YYNGEE. This CDR3 spans 14 amino acids. Trimming at V came to 4 bases and at J to 3 bases, leaving 6 bases not matched to a gene. This CDR3 reads CASSTWDSKETQYF. Written as DNA, the CDR3 is TGTGCCAGCAGCACCTGGGACAGCAAAGAGACCCAGTACTTC.

The J gene is TRBJ2-1, the V gene TRBV24-1, with 12 bases fitting TRBD2. This CDR3 region has 16 residues. Trimming removed 4 bases from V and 12 bases from J; junction bases left unmatched: 12. The germline V gene has CDR1 KGHDR and CDR2 SFDVKD. CDR3 region: CATSDRLAGVHAGQFF. Here the CDR3 DNA reads TGTGCCACCAGTGACCGACTAGCGGGAGTGCACGCGGGGCAGTTCTTC.

This chain links TRBV30 with TRBJ1-1; 8 bases line up with TRBD1. Germline V CDR1 and CDR2: GTSNPN, SVGIG (reference sequence). The trim removed 3 bases at V and 0 bases at J, leaving 9 bases unmatched. The CDR3 consists of 16 residues. CDR3 protein: CAWRIQGGPLNTEAFF. CDR3 DNA: TGTGCCTGGAGAATACAGGGGGGGCCCCTGAACACTGAAGCTTTCTTT. The complete variable domain, with remaining parts taken from reference TRBV30 and TRBJ1-1, reads SQTIHQWPATLVQPVGSPLSLECTVEGTSNPNLYWYRQAAGRGLQLLFYSVGIGQISSEVPQNLSASRPQDRQFILSSKKLLLSDSGFYLCAWRIQGGPLNTEAFFGQGTRLTVV.

This sequence joins TRBV27 and TRBJ2-5, with TRBD2 identical over 10 bases. The V gene's germline CDR1 is MNHEY and CDR2 SMNVEV (reference sequence). The CDR3 is 14 amino acids. With V trimmed by 0 bases and J by 13 bases, 8 bases remained unmatched. CDR3 region: CASSLSFGLAGAYF. CDR3 coding DNA: TGTGCCAGCAGTTTATCGTTCGGGCTAGCGGGAGCGTACTTC.

This CDR3 reads CASSEGQLPTF. The CDR3, as DNA: TGTGCCAGCAGTGAGGGACAGCTACCCACCTTC. V gene TRBV2 combines with J gene TRBJ1-2, with TRBD1 identical over 7 bases. V lost 3 bases to trimming and J lost 13 bases; unmatched junction nucleotides: 5. Germline V gene data show CDR1 as SNHLY and CDR2 as FYNNEI. CDR3 size: 11 residues.

This chain connects TRBV7-2 to TRBJ2-6, with D possibly TRBD2 on 6 matching bases. V was clipped by 0 bases and J by 0 bases, with 12 bases between them. The CDR3 sequence is 18 residues long. Germline CDR1 is SGHTA and CDR2 is FQGNSA. The DNA for the CDR3 is TGTGCCAGCAGCTTAGCGCCAGCGGGTCTCTCTGGGGCCAACGTCCTGACTTTC. It specifies CASSLAPAGLSGANVLTF.

V is TRBV7-6 and J is TRBJ2-1; D perhaps matches TRBD2 (7 bases). The germline CDR1 and CDR2 sequences are SGHVS and FNYEAQ. This CDR3 has 15 amino acids. V lost 3 bases to trimming and J lost 3 bases, with 12 bases between them. Here the CDR3 reads CASSFRGANYNEQFF. CDR3 DNA sequence: TGTGCCAGCAGCTTCCGGGGGGCCAACTACAATGAGCAGTTCTTC.

This chain connects TRBV2 to TRBJ1-6; 7 nucleotides align to TRBD1. CDR1 SNHLY and CDR2 FYNNEI come from the germline V gene. V was clipped by 2 bases and J by 6 bases; unmatched bases: 7. The CDR3 is made up of 16 amino acids. CDR3 amino acids: CASSEWAGGSNSPLHF. The CDR3 coding sequence is TGTGCCAGCAGTGAATGGGCAGGGGGGAGTAATTCACCCCTCCACTTT.

V gene TRBV6-5 combines with J gene TRBJ2-6; perhaps TRBD2 as D (5 bases). The CDR3 sequence is 16 residues long. CDR1 is MNHEY and CDR2 is SVGAGI in the germline V gene. The V and J ends lost 0 bases and 1 base respectively, with 7 bases between them. The CDR3: CASSYSGGSGANVLTF. The CDR3 nucleotides are TGTGCCAGCAGTTACTCGGGCGGGTCTGGGGCCAACGTCCTGACTTTC.

The chain is built from TRBV6-5 and TRBJ2-7; 8 bases match TRBD1. This CDR3 has 13 amino acids. Looked up from germline, CDR1 is MNHEY and CDR2 is SVGAGI. J lost 2 bases, V lost 6 bases, and 3 bases had no gene match. This CDR3 is CASSMTGAYEQYF. The CDR3 DNA sequence: TGTGCCAGCAGCATGACAGGGGCCTACGAGCAGTACTTC.